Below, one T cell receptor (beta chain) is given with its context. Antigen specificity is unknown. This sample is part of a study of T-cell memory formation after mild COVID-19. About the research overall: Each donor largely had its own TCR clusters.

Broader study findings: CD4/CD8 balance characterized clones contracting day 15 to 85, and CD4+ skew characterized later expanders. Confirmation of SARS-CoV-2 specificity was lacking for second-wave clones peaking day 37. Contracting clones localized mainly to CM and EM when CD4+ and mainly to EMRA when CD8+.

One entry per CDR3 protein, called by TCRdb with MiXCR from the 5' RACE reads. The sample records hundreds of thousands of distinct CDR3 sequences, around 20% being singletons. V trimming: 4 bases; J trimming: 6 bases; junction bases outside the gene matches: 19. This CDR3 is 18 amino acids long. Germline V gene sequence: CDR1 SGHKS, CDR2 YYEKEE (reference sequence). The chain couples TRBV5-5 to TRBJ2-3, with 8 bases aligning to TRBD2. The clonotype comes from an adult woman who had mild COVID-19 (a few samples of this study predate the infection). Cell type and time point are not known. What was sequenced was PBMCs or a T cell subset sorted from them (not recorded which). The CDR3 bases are TGTGCCAGCAGCCCGGGACTAGTGGCCCCGGGTGGAGGGGATACGCAGTATTTT. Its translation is CASSPGLVAPGGGDTQYF.